Each of the 15 T cell receptor beta chains below was sequenced from the same sample in a study of T cell responses to AZD1222 COVID-19 vaccine. Clones were read by immunoSEQ multiplex PCR, and TCRdb kept only the in-frame ones, dropping some. Of more than 110,000 clones in the sample, under 95% were seen once. The material sequenced was peripheral blood, taken on day 0 of AZD1222 vaccination. The receptors come from an adult in good health.

V gene TRBV5-4 combines with J gene TRBJ2-1; 7 positions agree with TRBD1. Germline V gene sequence: CDR1 SGHNT, CDR2 YYREEE (reference sequence). CDR3 length: 15 amino acids. V gave up 4 bases and J gave up 2 bases; unmatched junction bases: 6. In DNA, the CDR3 is TGTGCCAGCAGCATGCCGGGACAGACCTACAATGAGCAGTTCTTC. This encodes CASSMPGQTYNEQFF.

This chain connects TRBV19 to TRBJ2-5; a possible D gene is TRBD2 (5 bases). V dropped 8 bases and J dropped 4 bases, with 11 bases sitting between them. The CDR3 runs to 12 residues. The germline gives CDR1 LNHDA, CDR2 SQIVND (reference sequence). Here the CDR3 reads CASRQAGETQYF. The CDR3 nucleotides read TGTGCCAGTCGGCAGGCGGGAGAGACCCAGTACTTC.

The rearrangement links TRBV18 to TRBJ1-3; possible D gene TRBD1, 5 bases. The CDR3 length is 16 residues. V shed 4 bases and J shed 0 bases, with 13 bases lying between them. Per the germline V gene, CDR1 is KGHSH and CDR2 is LQKENI. The CDR3 DNA reads TGTGCCAGCTCACTAAGGGACTGGAACTCTGGAAACACCATATATTTT. This encodes CASSLRDWNSGNTIYF.

The chain combines TRBV10-2 with TRBJ1-3; no reliable D call. The CDR3 has 14 residues. Per germline, CDR1 WSHSY and CDR2 SAAADI. V was clipped by 5 bases and J by 0 bases, with 8 bases between them. The CDR3 nucleotides are TGCGCCAGCAGTAAGGGCGGCTCTGGAAACACCATATATTTT. Protein product: CASSKGGSGNTIYF.

J is TRBJ2-7 and V is TRBV28, with D possibly TRBD1 on 6 matching bases. V lost 6 bases and J lost 1, with 16 bases in between. The CDR3 covers 15 residues. Germline V gives CDR1 MDHEN, CDR2 SYDVKM. DNA of the CDR3: TGTGCCAGCAGATTAAACAGGGCCACATCCTACGAGCAGTACTTC. The encoded protein is CASRLNRATSYEQYF. Based on the CDR3 plus reference TRBV28 and TRBJ2-7, the full variable domain is DVKVTQSSRYLVKRTGEKVFLECVQDMDHENMFWYRQDPGLGLRLIYFSYDVKMKEKGDIPEGYSVSREKKERFSLILESASTNQTSMYLCASRLNRATSYEQYFGPGTRLTVT.

The V call is TRBV11-2, the J call TRBJ2-1; 13 bases match TRBD2. V shed 6 bases and J 10 bases; nucleotides not matched to a gene: 9. Per germline, CDR1 SGHAT and CDR2 FQNNGV. This CDR3 spans 15 amino acids. CDR3 DNA sequence: TGTGCCAGCAGGCCGACTAGCGGGAGGCCAGGGGAGCAGTTCTTC. This sequence encodes CASRPTSGRPGEQFF.

CDR3 sequence: CASSLGRFFGYTF. For the CDR3, the DNA is TGTGCCAGCAGTTTGGGTCGGTTCTTTGGCTACACCTTC. The J gene is TRBJ1-2, the V gene TRBV12-3 or TRBV12-4; D gene unclear. V gave up 3 bases and J gave up 7 bases, with 12 bases separating them. This CDR3 is 13 amino acids long.

The chain uses TRBV7-9 and TRBJ2-1, with 7 bases matching TRBD1. Germline CDR1 SEHNR, CDR2 FQNEAQ (reference sequence). Trimming at V came to 5 bases and at J to 2 bases, leaving 6 bases not matched to a gene. This CDR3 is built from 15 residues. As DNA, the CDR3 is TGTGCCAGCAGCCCACGACAGGGAACCTACAATGAGCAGTTCTTC. It encodes CASSPRQGTYNEQFF.

In nucleotides, the CDR3 is TGTGCCAGCAGTCCCGTGGGGGCGGGCTATGGCTACACCTTC. This sequence encodes CASSPVGAGYGYTF. This rearrangement joins TRBV28 to TRBJ1-2; possibly TRBD1 for D (6 bases). The V end lost 5 bases, the J end lost 4 bases, and 14 bases lay between the germline ends. CDR1 and CDR2 from the germline V gene are MDHEN and SYDVKM. The CDR3 is 14 amino acids.

The rearrangement uses TRBV29-1 and TRBJ1-3; perhaps TRBD1 as D (6 bases). The CDR3 is 14 residues long. The germline gives CDR1 SQVTM, CDR2 ANQGSEA. V gave up 4 bases and J gave up 3 bases, with 13 bases separating them. CDR3 sequence reads: CSVVGHSIGNTIYF. CDR3 sequence (DNA): TGCAGCGTTGTGGGACACAGTATTGGAAACACCATATATTTT.

The chain employs TRBV7-2 and TRBJ2-7; D not resolved. CDR1 and CDR2 (germline): SGHTA, FQGNSA. V dropped 4 bases and J dropped 0 bases, with 7 bases sitting between them. The length of the CDR3 is 13 residues. The CDR3 loop reads CASSSRNSYEQYF. In DNA, the CDR3 is TGTGCCAGCAGCTCGAGAAACTCCTACGAGCAGTACTTC.

This chain joins TRBV5-1 and TRBJ2-3; the D gene is possibly TRBD1 (5 bases). The CDR3 covers 15 residues. V lost 3 bases and J lost 4, with 15 bases in between. Germline-derived CDR1 and CDR2 are SGHRS and YFSETQ. For the CDR3, the DNA is TGCGCCAGCAGCTCGACAGCCGGTCCCTCAGATACGCAGTATTTT. It codes for CASSSTAGPSDTQYF.

The chain couples TRBV28 to TRBJ2-3, with 7 positions matching TRBD2. The junction had 5 bases not matched to a gene; V was cut back by 5 bases and J by 9 bases. The CDR3 is 12 amino acids. Germline V gene sequence: CDR1 MDHEN, CDR2 SYDVKM. The DNA of the CDR3 is TGTGCCAGCAGTCGCAGACTAGCCACGCAGTATTTT. This translates into CASSRRLATQYF.

This clone showed up just a few times. This chain links TRBV19 with TRBJ2-7; D gene uncertain. The V gene lost 4 bases and the J gene lost 1 base, with 8 bases spanning the gap. The CDR3 consists of 13 residues. The germline V gene has CDR1 LNHDA and CDR2 SQIVND (reference sequence). For the CDR3, the DNA is TGTGCCAGTAGTAATGGTCCATCCTACGAGCAGTACTTC. This encodes CASSNGPSYEQYF.

The J gene is TRBJ1-2, the V gene TRBV30, with a weak D call TRBD1 (6 bases). The CDR3 runs 11 residues. V lost 4 bases to trimming and J lost 8 bases, with 11 bases between them. The germline V gene has CDR1 GTSNPN and CDR2 SVGIG (reference sequence). The CDR3 DNA is TGTGCCTGGAACAGGGCTGGCGGCTACACCTTC. Encoded protein: CAWNRAGGYTF.